Listed below are T cell receptor beta chains from one sample, sequenced in a study of blood T cell repertoires in COVID-19. Method: immunoSEQ multiplex PCR; TCRdb's copy keeps in-frame clones and lacks some. The sample yields fewer than 150,000 clones, 90% seen once. Sequencing input: peripheral blood. These receptors all stem from a woman older than 75 with acute or convalescent COVID-19. The CDR3 runs from the conserved cysteine through the conserved F or W. A D gene is named only where the DNA matches it firmly. A row's size may be missing; if present it is once, few, many or a size class.

>.|TRBV9|TRBJ2-1|TRBD2
TGTGCCAGCAGCGGCAGCGGGGGGTCCTACAATGAGCAGTTCTTC
CASSGSGGSYNEQFF
>few|TRBV5-1|TRBJ1-2|.
TGCGCCAGCAGCTTGGATGGAAGGGGGACGGATGAAACCTTC
CASSLDGRGTDETF
>.|TRBV7-9|TRBJ1-3|.
TGTGCCAGCAGTTTCCAGGGGAAGACTGGAAACACCATATATTTT
CASSFQGKTGNTIYF
>.|TRBV21-1|TRBJ1-2|.
TGTGCCAGCAGCAAAACATCCAGGAGAGGACAGGAGAACTATGGCTACACCTTC
CASSKTSRRGQENYGYTF
>.|TRBV18|TRBJ1-1|TRBD1
TGTGCCAGCTCAGCCTACGCGGACAGGAGTCTTGAAGCTTTCTTT
CASSAYADRSLEAFF
>.|TRBV15|TRBJ1-2|TRBD1
TGTGCCACCAGCAGAGATTGGTCAGGGGGCAACTATGGCTACACCTTC
CATSRDWSGGNYGYTF
>.|TRBV5-1|TRBJ2-6|TRBD2
TGCGCCAGCAGCTTGCGCGGGACTACGGCCTCTGGGGCCAACGTCCTGACTTTC
CASSLRGTTASGANVLTF
>.|TRBV5-1|TRBJ2-2|TRBD2
TGCGCCAGCAGCTCGAGCGGGGGGAACACCGGGGAGCTGTTTTTT
CASSSSGGNTGELFF
>.|TRBV5-5|TRBJ1-6|.
TGTGCCAGCAGCTTGGGCCTCATAGATTCAGGAAGCTCCTATAATTCACCCCTCCACTTT
CASSLGLIDSGSSYNSPLHF
>.|TRBV3-1/TRBV3-2|TRBJ1-5|TRBD1
TGTGCCAGCAGCCAAGAGGGGACAGGCCTACCCAATCAGCCCCAGCATTTT
CASSQEGTGLPNQPQHF
>.|TRBV7-9|TRBJ1-2|TRBD1
TGTGCCAGCAGCGCCTGGGACAGCAATAACTATGGCTACACCTTC
CASSAWDSNNYGYTF
>.|TRBV11-3|TRBJ1-1|.
TGTGCCAGCAGCTCGGACAGATACACTGAAGCTTTCTTT
CASSSDRYTEAFF
>.|TRBV6-2/TRBV6-3|TRBJ1-6|.
TGTGCCAGCAGCCGACAGAATTCACCCCTCCACTTT
CASSRQNSPLHF
>.|TRBV9|TRBJ2-5|TRBD2
TGTGCCAGCAGCGTATTTAGCGGGGGGCAAGAGACCCAGTACTTC
CASSVFSGGQETQYF
>.|TRBV18|TRBJ1-2|.
TGTGCCAGCTCACCCCAACAGGGTTCACCGGGCTACACCTTC
CASSPQQGSPGYTF
>.|TRBV30|TRBJ1-2|.
TGTGCCTGGAGTCCCGGGAGAGGCTACACCTTC
CAWSPGRGYTF
>.|TRBV4-1|TRBJ1-1|.
TGCGCCAGCAGCCAAGTGCGGACAATTAACACTGAAGCTTTCTTT
CASSQVRTINTEAFF
>once|TRBV9|TRBJ2-7|.
TGTGCCAGCAGCGTAAAACCCGGGTCCCCCTACGAGCAGTACTTC
CASSVKPGSPYEQYF
>once|TRBV24-1|TRBJ2-5|.
TGTGCCACCAGTGATTACGCGTCAGAGACCCAGTACTTC
CATSDYASETQYF
>.|TRBV27|TRBJ1-2|.
TGTGCCAGCAGTCCGGGGACAAGCTATGGCTACACCTTC
CASSPGTSYGYTF
>.|TRBV6-5|TRBJ1-1|TRBD1
TGTGCCAGCAGGTACCAACAGGGGGAAGTTGAAGCTTTCTTT
CASRYQQGEVEAFF
>.|TRBV9|TRBJ1-2|.
TGTGCCAGCAGCGACAGCTTTAACTATGGCTACACCTTC
CASSDSFNYGYTF
>.|TRBV18|TRBJ2-7|TRBD1
TGTGCCAGCTCACCGAGTAGCAGGGGGCCTCACGAGCAGTACTTC
CASSPSSRGPHEQYF
>.|TRBV7-2|TRBJ1-5|TRBD1
TGTGCCAGCAGCTCCGTCTCAGGGGGCGATCAGCCCCAGCATTTT
CASSSVSGGDQPQHF
>.|TRBV5-1|TRBJ2-1|TRBD1
TGCGCCAGCAGCAGGACAGGGGACTACAATGAGCAGTTCTTC
CASSRTGDYNEQFF
>.|TRBV5-1|TRBJ1-1|TRBD1
TGCGCCAGCAGCTTGTGGGGGGACAGGAACACTGAAGCTTTCTTT
CASSLWGDRNTEAFF
>.|TRBV28|TRBJ2-1|.
TGTGCCAGCAGTTCCCGTACCGGGAACAATGAGCAGTTCTTC
CASSSRTGNNEQFF
>.|TRBV12-3/TRBV12-4|TRBJ2-1|.
TGTGCCAGCAGTTTAGCGACAGGTGCTGAGCAGTTCTTC
CASSLATGAEQFF
>.|TRBV15|TRBJ2-5|.
TGTGCCACCAGCAGAGGTGACGGGGGTCAGGGACAGACCCAGTACTTC
CATSRGDGGQGQTQYF
>.|TRBV5-4|TRBJ2-3|TRBD2
TGTGCCAGCAGCCCCCCATCCGCGGGGGGTAGCACAGATACGCAGTATTTT
CASSPPSAGGSTDTQYF
>once|TRBV28|TRBJ2-5|TRBD2
TGTGCCAGCAGTACAAGCGGGGGCCCCTTAACCCAGTACTTC
CASSTSGGPLTQYF
>.|TRBV25-1|TRBJ1-4|TRBD1
TGTGCCAGCAGACGGACAGGGGAAGTTGAAAAACTGTTTTTT
CASRRTGEVEKLFF
>.|TRBV9|TRBJ1-6|.
TGTGCCAGCAGCGCTCTCGCCGGACTCAATAATTCACCCCTCCACTTT
CASSALAGLNNSPLHF
>.|TRBV13|TRBJ1-2|TRBD1
TGTGCCAGCAGCTCGGACAGGGGAGGTGGCTACACCTTC
CASSSDRGGGYTF
>.|TRBV2|TRBJ1-6|.
TGTGCCAGCAGTGGCAGGGTTAATTCACCCCTCCACTTT
CASSGRVNSPLHF
>.|TRBV7-9|TRBJ1-1|.
TGTGCCAGCGCACCTCCCGGGACTAGCATTTGGAGCACTGAAGCTTTCTTT
CASAPPGTSIWSTEAFF
>.|TRBV29-1|TRBJ1-2|TRBD1
TGCAGCGTAAGGGACAGCCTGCTGGGCGGCTACACCTTC
CSVRDSLLGGYTF
>.|TRBV12-3/TRBV12-4|TRBJ1-6|.
TGTGCCAGCAGCTCCAGGGGTAATTCACCCCTCCACTTT
CASSSRGNSPLHF
>.|TRBV10-3|TRBJ2-6|.
TGTGCCATCAGCCCTCGGGGAGGCTCTGGGGCCAACGTCCTGACTTTC
CAISPRGGSGANVLTF
>.|TRBV10-3|TRBJ2-2|.
TGTGCCATCAGGCCCGGGCAGGGGAGCACCGGGGAGCTGTTTTTT
CAIRPGQGSTGELFF
>.|TRBV5-1|TRBJ1-1|TRBD1
TGCGCCAGCAGCTTGTGGGGACAGTTGAACACTGAAGCTTTCTTT
CASSLWGQLNTEAFF
>.|TRBV21-1|TRBJ1-2|.
TGTGCCAGCAGCAAAGCCGGGGTCCTTAACTATGGCTACACCTTC
CASSKAGVLNYGYTF
>.|TRBV18|TRBJ2-2|.
TGTGCCAGCTCACCTCAGGGCACCGGGGAGCTGTTTTTT
CASSPQGTGELFF
>.|TRBV9|TRBJ1-2|.
TGTGCCAGCAGCTCCAACAGGGTAAGAGGTTATGGCTACACCTTC
CASSSNRVRGYGYTF
>.|TRBV11-3|TRBJ2-2|.
TGTGCCAGCAGCCCCAGGGCCGCGAACACCGGGGAGCTGTTTTTT
CASSPRAANTGELFF
>.|TRBV30|TRBJ2-3|.
TGTGCCTGGAGTGCCCGGACTGAGCTTCGTTGGTATTTT
CAWSARTELRWYF
>.|TRBV14|TRBJ2-1|.
TGTGCCAGCAGCCAAGAGTGGAGCGATGAGCAGTTCTTC
CASSQEWSDEQFF
>.|TRBV6-5|TRBJ2-1|.
TGTGCCAGCAGGGACTCAAACTACAATGAGCAGTTCTTC
CASRDSNYNEQFF
>.|TRBV11-2|TRBJ1-5|.
TGTGCCAGCAGCCAAAAAGGGGGCAATCAGCCCCAGCATTTT
CASSQKGGNQPQHF
>once|TRBV5-1|TRBJ1-5|TRBD1
TGCGCCAGCAGCGAGGACAGGTTGGATCAGCCCCAGCATTTT
CASSEDRLDQPQHF